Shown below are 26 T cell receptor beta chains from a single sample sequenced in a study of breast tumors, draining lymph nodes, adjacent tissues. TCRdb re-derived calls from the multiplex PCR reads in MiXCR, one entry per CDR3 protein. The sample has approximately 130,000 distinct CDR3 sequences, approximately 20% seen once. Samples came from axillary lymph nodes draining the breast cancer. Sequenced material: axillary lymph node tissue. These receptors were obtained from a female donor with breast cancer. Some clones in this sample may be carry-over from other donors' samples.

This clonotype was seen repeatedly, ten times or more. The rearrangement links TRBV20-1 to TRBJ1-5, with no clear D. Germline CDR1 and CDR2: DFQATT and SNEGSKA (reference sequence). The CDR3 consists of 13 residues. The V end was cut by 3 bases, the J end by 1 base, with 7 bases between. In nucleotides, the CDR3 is TGCAGTGCTAGGTATTCCAGCAATCAGCCCCAGCATTTT. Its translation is CSARYSSNQPQHF.

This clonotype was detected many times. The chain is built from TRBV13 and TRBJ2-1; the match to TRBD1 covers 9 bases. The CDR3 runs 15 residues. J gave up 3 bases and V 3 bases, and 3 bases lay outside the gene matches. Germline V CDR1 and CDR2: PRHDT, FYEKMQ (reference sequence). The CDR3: CASSFRDRVYNEQFF. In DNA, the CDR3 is TGTGCCAGCAGCTTCCGGGACAGGGTCTACAATGAGCAGTTCTTC.

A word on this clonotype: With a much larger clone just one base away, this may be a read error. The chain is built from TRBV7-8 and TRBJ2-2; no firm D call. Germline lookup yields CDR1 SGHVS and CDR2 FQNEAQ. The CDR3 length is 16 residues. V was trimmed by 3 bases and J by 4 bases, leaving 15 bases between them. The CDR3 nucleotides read TGTGCCAGCAGCTTGTGTCTCGAGAGATTCACCGGGGAGCTGTTTTTT. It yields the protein CASSLCLERFTGELFF. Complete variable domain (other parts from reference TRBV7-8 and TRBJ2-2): GAGVSQSPRYKVAKRGQDVALRCDPISGHVSLFWYQQALGQGPEFLTYFQNEAQLDKSGLPSDRFFAERPEGSVSTLKIQRTQQEDSAVYLCASSLCLERFTGELFFGEGSRLTVL.

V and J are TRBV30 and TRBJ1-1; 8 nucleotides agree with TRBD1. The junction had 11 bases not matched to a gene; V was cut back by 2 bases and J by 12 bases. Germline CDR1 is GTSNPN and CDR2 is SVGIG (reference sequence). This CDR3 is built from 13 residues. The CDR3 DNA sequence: TGTGCCTGGAGTACCGGGACAGGCAAGATATCTTTCTTT. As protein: CAWSTGTGKISFF.

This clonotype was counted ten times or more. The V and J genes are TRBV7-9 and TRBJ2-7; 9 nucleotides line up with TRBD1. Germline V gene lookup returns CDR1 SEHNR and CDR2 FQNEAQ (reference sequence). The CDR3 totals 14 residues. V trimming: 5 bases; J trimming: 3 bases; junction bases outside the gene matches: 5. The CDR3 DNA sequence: TGTGCCAGCAGCGTCGGACAGGGGAGCTACGAGCAGTACTTC. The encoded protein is CASSVGQGSYEQYF.

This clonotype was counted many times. The chain's CDR3 is CASSPRGNTGELFF. The CDR3 DNA sequence: TGTGCCAGCAGCCCTAGGGGGAACACCGGGGAGCTGTTTTTT. The V and J genes are TRBV12-3 or TRBV12-4 and TRBJ2-2; D perhaps matches TRBD1 (5 bases). V shed 6 bases and J shed 1 base, with 9 bases lying between them. This CDR3 has 14 residues.

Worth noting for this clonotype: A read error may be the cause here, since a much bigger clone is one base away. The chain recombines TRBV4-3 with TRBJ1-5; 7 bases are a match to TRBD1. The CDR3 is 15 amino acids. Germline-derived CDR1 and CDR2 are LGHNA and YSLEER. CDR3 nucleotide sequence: TGCGCCAGAAGCCACGAAACAGGGGACAATCAGCCCCAGCATTTT. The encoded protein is CARSHETGDNQPQHF.

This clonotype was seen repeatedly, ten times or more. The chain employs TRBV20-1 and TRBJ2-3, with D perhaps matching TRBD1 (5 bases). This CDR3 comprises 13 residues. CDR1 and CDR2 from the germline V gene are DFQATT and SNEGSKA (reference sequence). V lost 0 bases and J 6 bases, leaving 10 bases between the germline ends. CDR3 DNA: TGCAGTGCTAGAGAACAGGTTGCGGATACGCAGTATTTT. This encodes CSAREQVADTQYF.

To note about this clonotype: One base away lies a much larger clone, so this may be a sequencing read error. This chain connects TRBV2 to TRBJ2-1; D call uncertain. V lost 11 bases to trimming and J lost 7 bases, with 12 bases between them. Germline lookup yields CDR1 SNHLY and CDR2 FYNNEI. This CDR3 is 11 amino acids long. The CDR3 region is CAGQSTNEQFF. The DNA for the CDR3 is TGTGCCGGCCAGAGTACTAATGAGCAGTTCTTC.

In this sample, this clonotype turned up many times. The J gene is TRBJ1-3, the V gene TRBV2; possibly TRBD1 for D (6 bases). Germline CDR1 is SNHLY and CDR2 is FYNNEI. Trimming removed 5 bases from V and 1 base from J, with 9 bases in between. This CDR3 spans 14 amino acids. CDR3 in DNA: TGTGCCAGCAGTCGTGGACAGTCTGGAAACACCATATATTTT. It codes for CASSRGQSGNTIYF.

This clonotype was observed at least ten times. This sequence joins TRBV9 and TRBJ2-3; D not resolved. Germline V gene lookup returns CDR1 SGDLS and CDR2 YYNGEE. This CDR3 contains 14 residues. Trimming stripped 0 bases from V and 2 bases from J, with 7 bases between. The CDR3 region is CASSVGPDTDTQYF. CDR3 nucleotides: TGTGCCAGCAGCGTAGGACCCGACACAGATACGCAGTATTTT.

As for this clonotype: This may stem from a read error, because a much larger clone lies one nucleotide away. The CDR3 sequence is CAIRPAGQQETQYF. CDR3 in DNA: TGTGCCATCAGACCGGCAGGGCAACAAGAGACCCAGTACTTC. The J gene is TRBJ2-5, the V gene TRBV10-3; weak D call: TRBD1 (5 bases). There are 14 residues in the CDR3. Germline CDR1 is ENHRY and CDR2 is SYGVKD. Trimming took 6 bases from V and 2 from J, leaving 13 bases between them.

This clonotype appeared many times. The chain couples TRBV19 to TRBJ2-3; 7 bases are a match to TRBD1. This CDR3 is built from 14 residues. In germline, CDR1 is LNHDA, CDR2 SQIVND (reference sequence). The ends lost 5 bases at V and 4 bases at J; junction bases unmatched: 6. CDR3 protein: CASSETGSPDTQYF. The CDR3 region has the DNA TGTGCCAGTAGTGAGACAGGGTCCCCAGATACGCAGTATTTT. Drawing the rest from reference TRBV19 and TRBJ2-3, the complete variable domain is DGGITQSPKYLFRKEGQNVTLSCEQNLNHDAMYWYRQDPGQGLRLIYYSQIVNDFQKGDIAEGYSVSREKKESFPLTVTSAQKNPTAFYLCASSETGSPDTQYFGPGTRLTVL.

The CDR3 DNA reads TGTGCCAGCAGTGACACAGGGACCAACGAGCAGTACTTC. The encoded protein is CASSDTGTNEQYF. The V gene is TRBV28, the J gene TRBJ2-7, with D possibly matching TRBD1 (6 bases). This CDR3 has 13 amino acids. Trimming took 5 bases from V and 5 from J, leaving 13 bases between them. The V gene's germline CDR1 is MDHEN and CDR2 SYDVKM.

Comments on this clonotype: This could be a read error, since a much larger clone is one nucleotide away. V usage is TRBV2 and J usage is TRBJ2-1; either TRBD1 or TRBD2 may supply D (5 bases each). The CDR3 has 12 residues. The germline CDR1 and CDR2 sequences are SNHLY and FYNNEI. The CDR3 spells CASSEGGIEQLF. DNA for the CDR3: TGTGCCAGCAGTGAAGGGGGGATTGAGCAGCTCTTC.

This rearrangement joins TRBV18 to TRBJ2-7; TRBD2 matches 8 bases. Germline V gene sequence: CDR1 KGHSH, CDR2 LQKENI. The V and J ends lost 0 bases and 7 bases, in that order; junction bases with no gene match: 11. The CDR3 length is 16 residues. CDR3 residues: CASSPPHGRASGEQYF. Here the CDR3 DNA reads TGTGCCAGCTCACCACCCCACGGGAGGGCCTCGGGGGAGCAGTACTTC.

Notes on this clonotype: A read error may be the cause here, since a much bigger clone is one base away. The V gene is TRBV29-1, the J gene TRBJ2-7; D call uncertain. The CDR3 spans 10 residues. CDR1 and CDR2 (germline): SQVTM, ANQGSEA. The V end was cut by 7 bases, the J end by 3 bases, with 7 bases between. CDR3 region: CSEPRYEQYF. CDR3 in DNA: TGCAGCGAACCACGCTACGAGCAGTACTTC.

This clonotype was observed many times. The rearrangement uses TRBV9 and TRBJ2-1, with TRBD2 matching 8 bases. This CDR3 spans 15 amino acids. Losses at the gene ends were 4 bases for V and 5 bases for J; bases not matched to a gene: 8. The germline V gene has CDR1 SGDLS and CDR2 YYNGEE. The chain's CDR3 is CASSPRTSYNNEQFF. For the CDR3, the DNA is TGTGCCAGCAGCCCCCGGACTAGCTATAACAATGAGCAGTTCTTC.

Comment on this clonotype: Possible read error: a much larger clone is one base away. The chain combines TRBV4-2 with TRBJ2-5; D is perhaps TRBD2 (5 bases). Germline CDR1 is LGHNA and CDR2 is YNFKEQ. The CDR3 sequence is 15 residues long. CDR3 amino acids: CACSQGIGGEETQYF. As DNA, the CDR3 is TGTGCCTGCAGCCAAGGGATTGGAGGAGAAGAGACCCAGTACTTC.

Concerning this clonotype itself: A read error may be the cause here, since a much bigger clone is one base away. CDR3 loop: CASSYAGAATDTQYF. The CDR3 DNA sequence: TGTGCCAGCAGTTACGCCGGGGCGGCCACAGATACGCAGTATTTT. The chain uses TRBV6-6 and TRBJ2-3; D may match TRBD1 or TRBD2 (5 bases each). Germline V gene lookup returns CDR1 MNHNY and CDR2 SVGAGI (reference sequence). V shed 2 bases and J shed 2 bases, with 11 bases lying between them. There are 15 residues in the CDR3.

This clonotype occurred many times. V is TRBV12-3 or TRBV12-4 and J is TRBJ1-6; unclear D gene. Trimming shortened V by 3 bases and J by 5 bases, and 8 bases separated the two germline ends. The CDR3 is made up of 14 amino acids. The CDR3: CASSLKGDNSPLHF. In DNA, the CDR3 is TGTGCCAGCAGTTTGAAGGGAGATAATTCACCCCTCCACTTT.

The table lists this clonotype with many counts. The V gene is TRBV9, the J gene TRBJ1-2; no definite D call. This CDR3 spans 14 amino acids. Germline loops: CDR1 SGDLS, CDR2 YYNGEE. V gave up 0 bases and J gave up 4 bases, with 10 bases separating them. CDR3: CASSVGRIGYGYTF. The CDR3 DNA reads TGTGCCAGCAGCGTAGGCAGGATCGGCTATGGCTACACCTTC.

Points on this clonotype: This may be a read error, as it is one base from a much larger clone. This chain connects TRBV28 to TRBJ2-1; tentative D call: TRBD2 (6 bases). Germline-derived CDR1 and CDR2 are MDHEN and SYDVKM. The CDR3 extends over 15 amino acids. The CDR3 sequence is CAGSLLSSAGNEQFF. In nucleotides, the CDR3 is TGTGCCGGCAGTTTACTATCTAGCGCAGGGAATGAGCAGTTCTTC.

DNA for the CDR3: TGTGCCAGTAGTGGACCGGGGCAGGGCTTCCCCCTCCACTTT. The encoded protein is CASSGPGQGFPLHF. The chain is built from TRBV19 and TRBJ1-6; D might be TRBD1 (5 bases). CDR1 and CDR2 (germline): LNHDA, SQIVND (reference sequence). V dropped 5 bases and J dropped 13 bases, with 18 bases sitting between them. The CDR3 sequence is 14 residues long.

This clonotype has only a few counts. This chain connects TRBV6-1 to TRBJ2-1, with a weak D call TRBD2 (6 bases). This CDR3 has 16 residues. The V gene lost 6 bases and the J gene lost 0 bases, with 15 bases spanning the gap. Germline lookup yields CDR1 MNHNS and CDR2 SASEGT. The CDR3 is CASRTGTVSSYNEQFF. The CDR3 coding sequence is TGTGCCAGCAGGACCGGGACTGTGAGCTCCTACAATGAGCAGTTCTTC.

The CDR3 sequence: CAWSVGAMRGKVTGELFF. The CDR3 DNA is TGTGCCTGGAGTGTGGGGGCCATGCGCGGGAAGGTCACCGGGGAGCTGTTTTTT. The rearrangement joins TRBV30 to TRBJ2-2; D may be TRBD1 or TRBD2 (6 bases each). The length of the CDR3 is 18 residues. Trimming took 0 bases from V and 4 from J, leaving 21 bases between them. CDR1 is GTSNPN, CDR2 SVGIG, per germline (reference sequence).